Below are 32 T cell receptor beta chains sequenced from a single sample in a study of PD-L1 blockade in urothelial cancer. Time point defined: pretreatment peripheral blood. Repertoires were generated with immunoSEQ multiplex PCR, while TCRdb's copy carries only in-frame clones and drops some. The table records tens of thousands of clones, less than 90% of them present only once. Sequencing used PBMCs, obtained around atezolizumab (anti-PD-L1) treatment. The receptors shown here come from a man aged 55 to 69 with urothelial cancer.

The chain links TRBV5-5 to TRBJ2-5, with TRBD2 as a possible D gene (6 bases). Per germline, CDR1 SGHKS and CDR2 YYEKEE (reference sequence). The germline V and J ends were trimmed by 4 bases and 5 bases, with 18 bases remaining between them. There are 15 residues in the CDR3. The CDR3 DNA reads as TGTGCCAGCAGCCCACGGGGGACGGGTGTGGAGACCCAGTACTTC. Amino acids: CASSPRGTGVETQYF.

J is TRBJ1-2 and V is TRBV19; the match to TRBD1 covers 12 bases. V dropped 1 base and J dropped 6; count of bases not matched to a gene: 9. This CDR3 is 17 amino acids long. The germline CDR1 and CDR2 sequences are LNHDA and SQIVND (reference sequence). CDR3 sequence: CASSIGGTGGAVNGYTF. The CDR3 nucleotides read TGTGCCAGTAGTATAGGGGGGACAGGGGGCGCGGTAAATGGCTACACCTTC.

The DNA of the CDR3 is TGTGCCAGCAGCTTAGGGCCAGGGGGCACAGATACGCAGTATTTT. Protein: CASSLGPGGTDTQYF. The rearrangement joins TRBV7-7 to TRBJ2-3; tentative D call: TRBD1 (6 bases). Germline CDR1 reads SSHAT; CDR2 reads FNYEAQ (reference sequence). V shed 1 base and J shed 1 base, with 9 bases lying between them. This CDR3 is built from 15 residues.

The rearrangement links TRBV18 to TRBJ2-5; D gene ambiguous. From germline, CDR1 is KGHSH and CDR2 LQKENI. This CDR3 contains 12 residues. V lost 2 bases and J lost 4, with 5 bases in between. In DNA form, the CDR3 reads TGTGCCAGCTCACCATGGAGAGAGACCCAGTACTTC. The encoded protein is CASSPWRETQYF.

In DNA, the CDR3 is TGTGCCAGCAGTTTGGGCAACTATGGCTACACCTTC. As protein: CASSLGNYGYTF. The genes are TRBV28 and TRBJ1-2, with D unresolved. Trimming took off 3 bases at V and 2 bases at J, with 4 bases between the two ends. The CDR3 is 12 amino acids. Germline CDR1 and CDR2: MDHEN and SYDVKM.

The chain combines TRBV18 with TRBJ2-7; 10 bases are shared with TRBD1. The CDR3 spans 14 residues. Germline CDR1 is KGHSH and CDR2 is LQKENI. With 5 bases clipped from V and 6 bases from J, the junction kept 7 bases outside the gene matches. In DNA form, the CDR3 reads TGTGCCAGCTCAGCCGGGACAGGGGCCCTCGAGCAGTACTTC. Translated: CASSAGTGALEQYF.

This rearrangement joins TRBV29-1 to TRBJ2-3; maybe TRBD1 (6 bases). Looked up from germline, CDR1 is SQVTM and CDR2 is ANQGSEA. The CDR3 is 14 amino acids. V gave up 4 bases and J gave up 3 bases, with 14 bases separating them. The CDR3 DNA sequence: TGCAGCGTTGGAGGTCAGGGGCTGACAGATACGCAGTATTTT. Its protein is CSVGGQGLTDTQYF.

CDR3 loop: CASSPGRVPQETQYF. The CDR3 DNA is TGTGCCAGCAGCCCAGGCAGGGTTCCCCAAGAGACCCAGTACTTC. The J gene is TRBJ2-5, the V gene TRBV5-8; TRBD1 might be the D (5 bases). The CDR3 is 15 residues long. V was pared by 4 bases and J by 1 base, with 14 bases between. Germline values: CDR1 SGHTS, CDR2 YDEGEE. The whole variable domain, remainder taken from reference TRBV5-8 and TRBJ2-5, is EAGVTQSPTHLIKTRGQQATLRCSPISGHTSVYWYQQALGLGLQFLLWYDEGEERNRGNFPPRFSGRQFPNYSSELNVNALELEDSALYLCASSPGRVPQETQYFGPGTRLLVL.

The CDR3 nucleotides are TGTGCCAGCAGTGATAGGGGGGGGATTAACCAAGAGACCCAGTACTTC. Protein sequence: CASSDRGGINQETQYF. The genes are TRBV2 and TRBJ2-5; D may be TRBD2 (7 bases). CDR1 and CDR2 from the germline V gene are SNHLY and FYNNEI. This CDR3 region has 16 residues. V shed 3 bases and J shed 0 bases, with 14 bases lying between them.

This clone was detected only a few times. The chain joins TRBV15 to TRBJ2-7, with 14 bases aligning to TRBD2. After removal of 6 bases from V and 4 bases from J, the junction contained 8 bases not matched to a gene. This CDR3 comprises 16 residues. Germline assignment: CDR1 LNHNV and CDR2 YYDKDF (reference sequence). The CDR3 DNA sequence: TGTGCCACCAGTATGGGGACTAGCGGGAGAGGTTACGAGCAGTACTTC. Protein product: CATSMGTSGRGYEQYF. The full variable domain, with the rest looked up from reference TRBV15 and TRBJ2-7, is DAMVIQNPRYQVTQFGKPVTLSCSQTLNHNVMYWYQQKSSQAPKLLFHYYDKDFNNEADTPDNFQSRRPNTSFCFLDIRSPGLGDTAMYLCATSMGTSGRGYEQYFGPGTRLTVT.

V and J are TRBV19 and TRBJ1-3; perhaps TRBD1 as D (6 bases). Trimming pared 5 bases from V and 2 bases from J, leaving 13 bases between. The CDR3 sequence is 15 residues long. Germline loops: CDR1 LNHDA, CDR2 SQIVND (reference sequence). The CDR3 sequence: CASSPSTGTGNTIYF. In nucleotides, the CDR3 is TGTGCCAGTAGTCCGTCGACAGGAACTGGAAACACCATATATTTT.

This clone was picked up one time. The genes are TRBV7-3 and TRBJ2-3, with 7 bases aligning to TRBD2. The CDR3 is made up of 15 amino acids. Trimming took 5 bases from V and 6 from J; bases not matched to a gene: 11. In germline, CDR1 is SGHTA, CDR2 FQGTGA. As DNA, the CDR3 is TGTGCCAGCAGCGATTCACCGGGAGCGGGGGATACGCAGTATTTT. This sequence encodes CASSDSPGAGDTQYF.

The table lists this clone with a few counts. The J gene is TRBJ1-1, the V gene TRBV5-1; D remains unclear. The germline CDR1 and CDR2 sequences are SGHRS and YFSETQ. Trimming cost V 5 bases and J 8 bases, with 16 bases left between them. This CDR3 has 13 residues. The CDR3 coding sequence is TGCGCCAGCAGATGGGAATTGACGGGGGAAGCTTTCTTT. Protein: CASRWELTGEAFF.

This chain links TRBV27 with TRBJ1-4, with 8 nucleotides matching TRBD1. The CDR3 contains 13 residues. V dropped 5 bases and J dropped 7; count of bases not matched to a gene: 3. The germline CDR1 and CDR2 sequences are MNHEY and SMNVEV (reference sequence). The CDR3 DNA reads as TGTGCCAGCAGTCGACAGGGGACTGAAAAACTGTTTTTT. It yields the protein CASSRQGTEKLFF.

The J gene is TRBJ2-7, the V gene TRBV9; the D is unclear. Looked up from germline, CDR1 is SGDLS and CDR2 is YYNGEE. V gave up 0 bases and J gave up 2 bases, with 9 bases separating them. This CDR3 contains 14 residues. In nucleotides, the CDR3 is TGTGCCAGCAGCGTAGGGGCGCAAGCCTACGAGCAGTACTTC. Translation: CASSVGAQAYEQYF. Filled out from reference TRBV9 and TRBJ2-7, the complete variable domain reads DSGVTQTPKHLITATGQRVTLRCSPRSGDLSVYWYQQSLDQGLQFLIQYYNGEERAKGNILERFSAQQFPDLHSELNLSSLELGDSALYFCASSVGAQAYEQYFGPGTRLTVT.

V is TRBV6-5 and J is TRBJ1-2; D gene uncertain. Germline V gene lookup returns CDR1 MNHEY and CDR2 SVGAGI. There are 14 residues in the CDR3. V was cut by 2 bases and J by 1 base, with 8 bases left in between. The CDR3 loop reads CASSYGLGNYGYTF. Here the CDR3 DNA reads TGTGCCAGCAGTTACGGGCTGGGTAACTATGGCTACACCTTC.

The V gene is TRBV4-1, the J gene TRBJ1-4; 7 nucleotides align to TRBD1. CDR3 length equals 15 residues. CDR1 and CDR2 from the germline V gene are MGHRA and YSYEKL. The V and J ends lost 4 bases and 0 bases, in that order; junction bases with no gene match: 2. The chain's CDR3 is CASSRTGATNEKLFF. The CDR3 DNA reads TGCGCCAGCAGCCGAACAGGGGCAACTAATGAAAAACTGTTTTTT.

Here the CDR3 reads CASSDGGRNYGYTF. The CDR3 DNA reads as TGTGCCAGCAGTGATGGTGGCAGGAACTATGGCTACACCTTC. This chain links TRBV2 with TRBJ1-2, with unresolved D. The germline V and J ends were trimmed by 3 bases and 2 bases, with 10 bases remaining between them. CDR3 length equals 14 residues. The germline CDR1 and CDR2 sequences are SNHLY and FYNNEI.

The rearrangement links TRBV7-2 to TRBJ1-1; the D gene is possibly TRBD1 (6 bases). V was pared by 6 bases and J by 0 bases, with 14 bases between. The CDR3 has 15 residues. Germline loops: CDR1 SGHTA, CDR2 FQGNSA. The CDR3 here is CASRATGQMNTEAFF. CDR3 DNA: TGTGCCAGCAGAGCCACGGGACAAATGAACACTGAAGCTTTCTTT.

The DNA for the CDR3 is TGTGCCAGCAGAACAGGGTACTACGAGCAGTACTTC. This sequence encodes CASRTGYYEQYF. The chain couples TRBV6-5 to TRBJ2-7; possibly TRBD1 for D (6 bases). The CDR3 is made up of 12 amino acids. Germline CDR1 reads MNHEY; CDR2 reads SVGAGI. V shed 6 bases and J shed 3 bases, with 9 bases lying between them.

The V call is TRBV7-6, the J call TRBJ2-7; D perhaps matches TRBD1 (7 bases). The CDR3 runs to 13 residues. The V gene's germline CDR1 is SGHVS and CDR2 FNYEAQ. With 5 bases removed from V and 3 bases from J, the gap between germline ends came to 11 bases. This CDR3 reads CASSPQGGYEQYF. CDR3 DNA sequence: TGTGCCAGCAGCCCCCAGGGGGGCTACGAGCAGTACTTC.

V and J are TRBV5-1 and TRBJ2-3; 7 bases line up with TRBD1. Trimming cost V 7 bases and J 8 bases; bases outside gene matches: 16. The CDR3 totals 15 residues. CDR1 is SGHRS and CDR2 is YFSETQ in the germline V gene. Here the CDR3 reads CASGKGAGADGTQYF. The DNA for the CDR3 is TGCGCCAGCGGCAAGGGGGCAGGAGCTGATGGTACGCAGTATTTT.

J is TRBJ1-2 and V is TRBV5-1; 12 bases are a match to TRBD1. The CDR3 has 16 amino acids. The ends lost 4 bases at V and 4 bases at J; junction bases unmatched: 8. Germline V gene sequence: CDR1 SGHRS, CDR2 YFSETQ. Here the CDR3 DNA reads TGCGCCAGCAGCCTCAGCGGGACAGGGGGCCTCTATGGCTACACCTTC. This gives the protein CASSLSGTGGLYGYTF.

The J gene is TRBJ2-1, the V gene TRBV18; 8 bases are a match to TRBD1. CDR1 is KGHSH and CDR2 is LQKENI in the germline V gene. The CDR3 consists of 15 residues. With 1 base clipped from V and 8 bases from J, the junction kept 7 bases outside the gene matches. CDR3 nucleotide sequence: TGTGCCAGCTCACCACTATTGACAGGGGCATATGAGCAGTTCTTC. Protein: CASSPLLTGAYEQFF.

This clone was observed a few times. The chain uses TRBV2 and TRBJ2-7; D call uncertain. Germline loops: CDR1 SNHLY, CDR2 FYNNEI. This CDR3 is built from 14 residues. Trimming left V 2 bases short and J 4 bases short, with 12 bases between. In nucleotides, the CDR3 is TGTGCCAGCAGTGAATTAGGCGCAGGATACGAGCAGTACTTC. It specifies CASSELGAGYEQYF. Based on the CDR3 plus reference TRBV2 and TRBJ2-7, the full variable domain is EPEVTQTPSHQVTQMGQEVILRCVPISNHLYFYWYRQILGQKVEFLVSFYNNEISEKSEIFDDQFSVERPDGSNFTLKIRSTKLEDSAMYFCASSELGAGYEQYFGPGTRLTVT.

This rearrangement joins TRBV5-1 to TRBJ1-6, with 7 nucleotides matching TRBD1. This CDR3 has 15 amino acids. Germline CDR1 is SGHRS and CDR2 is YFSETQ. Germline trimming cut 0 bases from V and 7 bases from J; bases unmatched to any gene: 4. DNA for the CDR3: TGCGCCAGCAGCTTGGTGACAGGGAACAATTCACCCCTCCACTTT. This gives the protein CASSLVTGNNSPLHF.

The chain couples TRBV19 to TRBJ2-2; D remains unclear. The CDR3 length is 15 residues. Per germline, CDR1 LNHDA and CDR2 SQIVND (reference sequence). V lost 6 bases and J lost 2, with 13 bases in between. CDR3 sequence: CASSRLSPNTGELFF. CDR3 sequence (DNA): TGTGCCAGTAGCCGTCTATCACCCAACACCGGGGAGCTGTTTTTT.

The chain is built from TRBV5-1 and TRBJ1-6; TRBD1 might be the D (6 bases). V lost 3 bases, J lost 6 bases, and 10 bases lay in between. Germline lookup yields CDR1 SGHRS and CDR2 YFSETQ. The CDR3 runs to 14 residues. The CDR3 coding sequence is TGCGCCAGCAGCTCAGGGGAGGGTAATTCACCCCTCCACTTT. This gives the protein CASSSGEGNSPLHF. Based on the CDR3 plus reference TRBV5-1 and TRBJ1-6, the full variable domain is KAGVTQTPRYLIKTRGQQVTLSCSPISGHRSVSWYQQTPGQGLQFLFEYFSETQRNKGNFPGRFSGRQFSNSRSEMNVSTLELGDSALYLCASSSGEGNSPLHFGNGTRLTVT.

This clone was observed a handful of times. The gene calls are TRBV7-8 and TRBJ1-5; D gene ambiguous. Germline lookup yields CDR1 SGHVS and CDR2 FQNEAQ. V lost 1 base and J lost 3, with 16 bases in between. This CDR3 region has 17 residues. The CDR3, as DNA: TGTGCCAGCAGCTTAGGGGCAAGACCATTGCTCAATCAGCCCCAGCATTTT. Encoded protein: CASSLGARPLLNQPQHF.

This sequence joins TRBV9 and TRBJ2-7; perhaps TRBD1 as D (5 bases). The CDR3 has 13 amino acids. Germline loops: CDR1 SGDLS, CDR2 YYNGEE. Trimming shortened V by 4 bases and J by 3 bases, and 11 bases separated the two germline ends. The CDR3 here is CASSPTVSYEQYF. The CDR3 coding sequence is TGTGCCAGCAGCCCGACAGTAAGCTACGAGCAGTACTTC.

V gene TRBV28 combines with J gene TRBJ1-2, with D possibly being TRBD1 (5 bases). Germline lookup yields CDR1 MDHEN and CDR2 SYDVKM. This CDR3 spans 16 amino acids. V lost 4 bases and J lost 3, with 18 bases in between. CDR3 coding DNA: TGTGCCAGCAGTTCTGGGGGAGGAAGGGAGCACTATGGCTACACCTTC. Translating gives CASSSGGGREHYGYTF.

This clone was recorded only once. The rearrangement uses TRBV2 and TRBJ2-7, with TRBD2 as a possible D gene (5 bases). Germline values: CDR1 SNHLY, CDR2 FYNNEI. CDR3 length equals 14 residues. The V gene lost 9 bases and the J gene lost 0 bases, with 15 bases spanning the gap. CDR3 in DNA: TGTGCCAGGAAAGGGCGGGCACCCTCCTACGAGCAGTACTTC. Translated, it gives CARKGRAPSYEQYF.